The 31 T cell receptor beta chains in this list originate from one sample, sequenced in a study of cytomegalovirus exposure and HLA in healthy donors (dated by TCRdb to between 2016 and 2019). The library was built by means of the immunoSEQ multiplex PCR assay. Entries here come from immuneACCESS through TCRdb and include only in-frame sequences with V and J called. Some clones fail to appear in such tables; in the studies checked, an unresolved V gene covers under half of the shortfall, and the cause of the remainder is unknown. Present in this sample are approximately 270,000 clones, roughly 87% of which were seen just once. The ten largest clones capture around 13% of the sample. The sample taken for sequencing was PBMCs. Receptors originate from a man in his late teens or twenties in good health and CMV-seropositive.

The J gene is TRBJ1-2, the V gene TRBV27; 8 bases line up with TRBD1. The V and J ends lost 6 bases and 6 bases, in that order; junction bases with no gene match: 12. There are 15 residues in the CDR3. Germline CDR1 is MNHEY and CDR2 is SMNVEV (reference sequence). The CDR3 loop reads CASRPAGGAPDGYTF. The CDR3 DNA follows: TGTGCCAGCAGACCAGCAGGGGGCGCCCCTGATGGCTACACCTTC.

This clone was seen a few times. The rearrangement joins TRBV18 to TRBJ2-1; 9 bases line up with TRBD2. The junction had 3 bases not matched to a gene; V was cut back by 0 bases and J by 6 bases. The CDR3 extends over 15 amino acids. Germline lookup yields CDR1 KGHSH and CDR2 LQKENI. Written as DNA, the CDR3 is TGTGCCAGCTCACCACCGGGCGGGAGGGTCAATGAGCAGTTCTTC. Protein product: CASSPPGGRVNEQFF.

The CDR3 is CASSARVIITEAFF. CDR3 nucleotide sequence: TGTGCCAGCAGTGCGAGGGTAATAATCACTGAAGCTTTCTTT. The genes are TRBV6-1 and TRBJ1-1, with D uncertain. Trimming stripped 4 bases from V and 4 bases from J, with 13 bases between. This CDR3 contains 14 residues. The germline CDR1 and CDR2 sequences are MNHNS and SASEGT.

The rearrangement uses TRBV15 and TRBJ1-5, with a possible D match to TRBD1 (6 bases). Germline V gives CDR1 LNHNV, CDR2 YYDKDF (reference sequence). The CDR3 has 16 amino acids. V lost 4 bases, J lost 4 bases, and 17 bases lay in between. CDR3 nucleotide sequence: TGTGCCACCAGCACGGGACAACAAATGGCTAATCAGCCCCAGCATTTT. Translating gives CATSTGQQMANQPQHF.

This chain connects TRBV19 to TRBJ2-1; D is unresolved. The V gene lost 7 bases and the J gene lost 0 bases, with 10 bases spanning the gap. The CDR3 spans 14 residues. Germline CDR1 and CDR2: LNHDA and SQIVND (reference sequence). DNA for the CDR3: TGTGCCAGTACCACGGAGTTCTCCTACAATGAGCAGTTCTTC. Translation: CASTTEFSYNEQFF.

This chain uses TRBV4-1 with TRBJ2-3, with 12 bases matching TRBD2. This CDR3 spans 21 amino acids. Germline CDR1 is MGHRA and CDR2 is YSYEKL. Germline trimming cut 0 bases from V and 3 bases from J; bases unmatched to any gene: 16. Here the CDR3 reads CASSQDPPLAGGPVVTDTQYF. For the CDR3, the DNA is TGCGCCAGCAGCCAAGACCCTCCTCTAGCGGGAGGGCCGGTTGTGACAGATACGCAGTATTTT.

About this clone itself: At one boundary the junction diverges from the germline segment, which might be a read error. CDR3 DNA sequence: TGTGCCAGCAATTTAAGGGGGGTGTCGAGAGACACTGAAGCTTTCTTT. This translates into CASNLRGVSRDTEAFF. The chain couples TRBV27 to TRBJ1-1; tentatively, D is TRBD1 (6 bases). The CDR3 has 16 residues. CDR1 and CDR2 (germline): MNHEY, SMNVEV (reference sequence).

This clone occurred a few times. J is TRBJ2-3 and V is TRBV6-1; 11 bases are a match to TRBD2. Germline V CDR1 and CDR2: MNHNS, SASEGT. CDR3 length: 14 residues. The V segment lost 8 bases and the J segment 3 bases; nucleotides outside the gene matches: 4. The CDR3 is CASQLAGETDTQYF. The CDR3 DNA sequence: TGTGCCAGCCAACTAGCGGGAGAGACAGATACGCAGTATTTT.

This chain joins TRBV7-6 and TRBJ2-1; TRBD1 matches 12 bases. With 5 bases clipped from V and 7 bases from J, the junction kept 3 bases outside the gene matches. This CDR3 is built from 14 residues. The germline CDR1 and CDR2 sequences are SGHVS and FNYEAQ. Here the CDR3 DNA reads TGTGCCAGCAGCCCGGGACAGGGGGCGAATGAGCAGTTCTTC. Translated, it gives CASSPGQGANEQFF. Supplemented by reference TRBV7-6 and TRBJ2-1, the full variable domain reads GAGVSQSPRYKVTKRGQDVALRCDPISGHVSLYWYRQALGQGPEFLTYFNYEAQQDKSGLPNDRFSAERPEGSISTLTIQRTEQRDSAMYRCASSPGQGANEQFFGPGTRLTVL.

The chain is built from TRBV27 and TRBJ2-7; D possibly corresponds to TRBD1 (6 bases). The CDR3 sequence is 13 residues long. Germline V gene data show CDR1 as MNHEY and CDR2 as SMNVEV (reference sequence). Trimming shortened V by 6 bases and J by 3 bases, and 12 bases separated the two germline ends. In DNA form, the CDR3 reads TGTGCCAGCAGGTTCGGGACAAACTACGAGCAGTACTTC. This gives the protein CASRFGTNYEQYF.

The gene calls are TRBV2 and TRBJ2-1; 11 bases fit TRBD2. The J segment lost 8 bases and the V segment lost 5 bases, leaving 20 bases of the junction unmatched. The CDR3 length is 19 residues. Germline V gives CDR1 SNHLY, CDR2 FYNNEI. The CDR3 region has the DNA TGTGCCAGCAGTTCACCCCCCACTAGCGGGAGTTTTTCACATGATGAGCAGTTCTTC. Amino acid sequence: CASSSPPTSGSFSHDEQFF.

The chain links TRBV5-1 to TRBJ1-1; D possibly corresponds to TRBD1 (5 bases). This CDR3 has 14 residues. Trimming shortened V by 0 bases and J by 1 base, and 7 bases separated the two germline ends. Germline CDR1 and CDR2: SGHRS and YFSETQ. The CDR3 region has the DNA TGCGCCAGCAGCTTGGCGGGGGAGAACACTGAAGCTTTCTTT. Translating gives CASSLAGENTEAFF.

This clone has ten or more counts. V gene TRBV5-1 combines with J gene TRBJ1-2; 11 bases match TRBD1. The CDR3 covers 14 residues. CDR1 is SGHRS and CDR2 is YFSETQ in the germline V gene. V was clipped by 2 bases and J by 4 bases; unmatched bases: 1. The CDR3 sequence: CASSLGTGGYGYTF. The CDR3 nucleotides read TGCGCCAGCAGCTTAGGGACAGGGGGCTATGGCTACACCTTC.

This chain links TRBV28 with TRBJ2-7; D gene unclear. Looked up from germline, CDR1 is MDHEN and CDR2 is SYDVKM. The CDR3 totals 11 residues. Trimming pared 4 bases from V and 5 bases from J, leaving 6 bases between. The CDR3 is CASSSENEQYF. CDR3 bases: TGTGCCAGCAGTTCAGAAAACGAGCAGTACTTC. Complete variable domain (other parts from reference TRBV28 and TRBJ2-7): DVKVTQSSRYLVKRTGEKVFLECVQDMDHENMFWYRQDPGLGLRLIYFSYDVKMKEKGDIPEGYSVSREKKERFSLILESASTNQTSMYLCASSSENEQYFGPGTRLTVT.

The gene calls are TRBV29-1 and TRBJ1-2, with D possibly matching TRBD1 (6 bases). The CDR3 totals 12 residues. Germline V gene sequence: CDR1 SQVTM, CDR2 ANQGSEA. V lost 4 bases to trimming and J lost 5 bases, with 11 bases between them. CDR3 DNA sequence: TGCAGCGTTGCCACAGGGATTTATGGCTACACCTTC. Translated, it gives CSVATGIYGYTF.

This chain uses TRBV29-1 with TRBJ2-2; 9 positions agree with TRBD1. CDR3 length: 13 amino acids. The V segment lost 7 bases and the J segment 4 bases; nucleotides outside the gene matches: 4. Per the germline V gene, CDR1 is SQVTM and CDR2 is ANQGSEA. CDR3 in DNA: TGCAGCGGTAGACAGGGGGGCACCGGGGAGCTGTTTTTT. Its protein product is CSGRQGGTGELFF.

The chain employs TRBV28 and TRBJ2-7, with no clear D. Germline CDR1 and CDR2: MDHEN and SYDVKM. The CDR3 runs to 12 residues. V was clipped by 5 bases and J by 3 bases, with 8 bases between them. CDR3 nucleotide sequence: TGTGCCAGCAGTCACGGAGACTACGAGCAGTACTTC. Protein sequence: CASSHGDYEQYF.

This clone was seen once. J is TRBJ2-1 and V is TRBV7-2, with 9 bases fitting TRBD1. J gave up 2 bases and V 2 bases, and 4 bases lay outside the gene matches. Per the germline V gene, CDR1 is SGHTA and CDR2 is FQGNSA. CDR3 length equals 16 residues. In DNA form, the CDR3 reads TGTGCCAGCAGCTTACACGGGACAGGGACCTACAATGAGCAGTTCTTC. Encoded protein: CASSLHGTGTYNEQFF.

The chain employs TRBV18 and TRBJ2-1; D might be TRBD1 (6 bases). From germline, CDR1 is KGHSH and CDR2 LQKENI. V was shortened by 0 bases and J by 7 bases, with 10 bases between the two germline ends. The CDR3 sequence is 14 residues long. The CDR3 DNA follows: TGTGCCAGCTCACCACCACAGGGTACGAATGAGCAGTTCTTC. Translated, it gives CASSPPQGTNEQFF. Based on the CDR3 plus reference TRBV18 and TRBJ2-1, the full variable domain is NAGVMQNPRHLVRRRGQEARLRCSPMKGHSHVYWYRQLPEEGLKFMVYLQKENIIDESGMPKERFSAEFPKEGPSILRIQQVVRGDSAAYFCASSPPQGTNEQFFGPGTRLTVL.

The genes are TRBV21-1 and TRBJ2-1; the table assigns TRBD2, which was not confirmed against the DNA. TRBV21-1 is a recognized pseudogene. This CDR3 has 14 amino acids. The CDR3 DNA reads TGTGCCAGCAGCATAGCGGGAGTCTACAATGAGCAGTTCTTC. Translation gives CASSIAGVYNEQFF.

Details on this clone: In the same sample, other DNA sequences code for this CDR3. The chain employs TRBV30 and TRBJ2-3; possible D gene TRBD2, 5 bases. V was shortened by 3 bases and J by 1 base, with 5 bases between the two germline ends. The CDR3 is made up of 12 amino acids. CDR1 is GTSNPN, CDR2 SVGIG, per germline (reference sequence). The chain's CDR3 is CAWSGGTDTQYF. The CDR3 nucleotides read TGTGCCTGGAGCGGGGGCACAGATACGCAGTATTTT.

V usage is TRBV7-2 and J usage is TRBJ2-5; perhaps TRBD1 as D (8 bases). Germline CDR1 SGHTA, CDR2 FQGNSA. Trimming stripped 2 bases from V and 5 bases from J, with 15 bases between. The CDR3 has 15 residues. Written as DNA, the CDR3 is TGTGCCAGCAGCTTAAGGACAGGGAGGGAGGAGACCCAGTACTTC. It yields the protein CASSLRTGREETQYF. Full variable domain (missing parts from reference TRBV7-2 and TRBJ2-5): GAGVSQSPSNKVTEKGKDVELRCDPISGHTALYWYRQSLGQGLEFLIYFQGNSAPDKSGLPSDRFSAERTGGSVSTLTIQRTQQEDSAVYLCASSLRTGREETQYFGPGTRLLVL.

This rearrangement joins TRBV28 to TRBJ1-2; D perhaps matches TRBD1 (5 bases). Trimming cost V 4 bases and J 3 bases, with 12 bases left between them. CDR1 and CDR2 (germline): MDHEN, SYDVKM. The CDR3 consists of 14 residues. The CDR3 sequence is CASSSPGGDYGYTF. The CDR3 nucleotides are TGTGCCAGCAGTTCCCCCGGGGGGGACTATGGCTACACCTTC.

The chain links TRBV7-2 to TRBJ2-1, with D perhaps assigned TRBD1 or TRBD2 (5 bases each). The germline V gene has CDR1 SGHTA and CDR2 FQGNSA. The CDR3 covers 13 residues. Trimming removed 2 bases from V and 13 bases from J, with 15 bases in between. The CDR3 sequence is CASSLSPGQAQFF. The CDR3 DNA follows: TGTGCCAGCAGCTTAAGCCCGGGGCAGGCTCAGTTCTTC.

In DNA, the CDR3 is TGTGCCAGCAGCTTGAATTATTACAATGAGCAGTTCTTC. Its translation: CASSLNYYNEQFF. The chain carries TRBV11-3 and TRBJ2-1; no firm D call. CDR1 is SGHNT, CDR2 YENEEA, per germline. The CDR3 sequence is 13 residues long. The V and J ends lost 3 bases and 4 bases respectively, with 7 bases between them.

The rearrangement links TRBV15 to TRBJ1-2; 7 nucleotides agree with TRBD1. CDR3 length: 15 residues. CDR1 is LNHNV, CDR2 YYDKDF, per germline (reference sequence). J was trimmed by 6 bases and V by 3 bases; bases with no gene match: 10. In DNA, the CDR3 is TGTGCCACCAGCAGGGGGTTGGGGACAGAAAATGGCTACACCTTC. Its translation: CATSRGLGTENGYTF.

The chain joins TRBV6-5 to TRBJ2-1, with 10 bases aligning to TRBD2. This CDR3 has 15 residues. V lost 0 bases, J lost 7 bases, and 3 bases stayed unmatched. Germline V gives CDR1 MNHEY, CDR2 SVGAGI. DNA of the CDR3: TGTGCCAGCAGTTACTCGCTAGCGGGAGTTAATGAGCAGTTCTTC. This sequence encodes CASSYSLAGVNEQFF.

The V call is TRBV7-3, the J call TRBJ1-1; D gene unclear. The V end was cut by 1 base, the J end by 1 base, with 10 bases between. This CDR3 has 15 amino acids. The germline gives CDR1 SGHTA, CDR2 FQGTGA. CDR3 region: CASSLSAQTNTEAFF. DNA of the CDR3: TGTGCCAGCAGCTTAAGTGCCCAGACGAACACTGAAGCTTTCTTT.

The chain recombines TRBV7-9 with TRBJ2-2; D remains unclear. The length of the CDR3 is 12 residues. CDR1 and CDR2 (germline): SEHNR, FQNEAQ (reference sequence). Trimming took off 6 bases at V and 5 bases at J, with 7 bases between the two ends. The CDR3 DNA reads TGTGCCAGCAGATCTCGAACCGGGGAGCTGTTTTTT. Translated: CASRSRTGELFF.

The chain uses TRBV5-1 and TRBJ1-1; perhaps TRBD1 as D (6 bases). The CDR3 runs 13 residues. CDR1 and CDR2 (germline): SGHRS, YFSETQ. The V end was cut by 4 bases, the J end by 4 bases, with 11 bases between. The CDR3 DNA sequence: TGCGCCAGCAGCCGCAGGGGTGGCACTGAAGCTTTCTTT. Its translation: CASSRRGGTEAFF.

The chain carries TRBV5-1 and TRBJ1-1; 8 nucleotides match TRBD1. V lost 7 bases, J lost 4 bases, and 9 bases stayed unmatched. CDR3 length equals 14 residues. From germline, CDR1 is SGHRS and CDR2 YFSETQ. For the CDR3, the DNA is TGCGCCAGCGCAATGGACAGGGAGGTCACTGAAGCTTTCTTT. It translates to CASAMDREVTEAFF.